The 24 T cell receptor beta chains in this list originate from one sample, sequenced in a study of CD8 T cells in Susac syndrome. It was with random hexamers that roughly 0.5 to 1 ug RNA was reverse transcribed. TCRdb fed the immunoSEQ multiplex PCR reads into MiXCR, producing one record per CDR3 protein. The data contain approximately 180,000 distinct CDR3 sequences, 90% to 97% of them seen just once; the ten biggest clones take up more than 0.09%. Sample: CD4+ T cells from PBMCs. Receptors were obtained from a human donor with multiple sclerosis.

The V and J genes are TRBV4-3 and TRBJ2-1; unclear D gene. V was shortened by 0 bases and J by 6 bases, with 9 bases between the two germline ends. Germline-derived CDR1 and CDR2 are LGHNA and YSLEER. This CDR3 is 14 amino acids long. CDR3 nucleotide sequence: TGCGCCAGCAGCCAAGAATCTGCCGGCAATGAGCAGTTCTTC. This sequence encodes CASSQESAGNEQFF.

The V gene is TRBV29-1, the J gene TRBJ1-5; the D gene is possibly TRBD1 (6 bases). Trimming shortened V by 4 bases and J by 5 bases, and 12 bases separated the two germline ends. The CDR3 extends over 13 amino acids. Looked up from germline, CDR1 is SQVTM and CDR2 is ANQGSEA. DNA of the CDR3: TGCAGCGTTGGAGGACGGACAGATCAGCCCCAGCATTTT. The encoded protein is CSVGGRTDQPQHF.

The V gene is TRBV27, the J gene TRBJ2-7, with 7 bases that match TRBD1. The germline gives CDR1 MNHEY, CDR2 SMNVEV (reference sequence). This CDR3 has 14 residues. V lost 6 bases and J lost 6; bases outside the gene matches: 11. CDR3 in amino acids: CASRTGTATGEQYF. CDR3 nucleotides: TGTGCCAGCAGAACCGGGACAGCAACGGGCGAGCAGTACTTC.

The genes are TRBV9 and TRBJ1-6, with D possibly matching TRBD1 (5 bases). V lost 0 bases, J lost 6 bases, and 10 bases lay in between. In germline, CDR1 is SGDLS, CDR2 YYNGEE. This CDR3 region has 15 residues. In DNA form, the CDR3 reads TGTGCCAGCAGCGTAGAAGGGGTGCCTAATTCACCCCTCCACTTT. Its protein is CASSVEGVPNSPLHF.

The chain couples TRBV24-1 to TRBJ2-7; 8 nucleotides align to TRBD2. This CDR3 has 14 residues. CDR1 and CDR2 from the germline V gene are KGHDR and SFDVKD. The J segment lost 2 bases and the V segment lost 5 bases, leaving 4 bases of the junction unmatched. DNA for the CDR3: TGTGCCACCAGTGTGGCGGGGGGTCCCTACGAGCAGTACTTC. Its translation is CATSVAGGPYEQYF.

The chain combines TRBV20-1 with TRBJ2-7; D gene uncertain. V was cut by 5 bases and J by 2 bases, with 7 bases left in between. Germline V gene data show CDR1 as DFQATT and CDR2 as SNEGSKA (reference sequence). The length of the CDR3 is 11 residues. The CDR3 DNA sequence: TGCAGTGCTTTGGGTCCCTACGAGCAGTACTTC. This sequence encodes CSALGPYEQYF.

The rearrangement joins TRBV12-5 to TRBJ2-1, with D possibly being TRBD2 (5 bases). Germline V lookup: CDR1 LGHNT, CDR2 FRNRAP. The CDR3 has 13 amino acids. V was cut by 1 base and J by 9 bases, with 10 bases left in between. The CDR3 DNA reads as TGTGCTAGTGGTTTGGCGGGGTTAGGTGAGCAGTTCTTC. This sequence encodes CASGLAGLGEQFF.

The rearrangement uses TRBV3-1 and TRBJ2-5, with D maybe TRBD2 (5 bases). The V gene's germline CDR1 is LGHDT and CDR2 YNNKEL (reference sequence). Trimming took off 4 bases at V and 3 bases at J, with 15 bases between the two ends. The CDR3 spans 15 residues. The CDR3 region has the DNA TGTGCCAGCAGCCGTAGCGCCTCCGGGAAAGAGACCCAGTACTTC. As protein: CASSRSASGKETQYF.

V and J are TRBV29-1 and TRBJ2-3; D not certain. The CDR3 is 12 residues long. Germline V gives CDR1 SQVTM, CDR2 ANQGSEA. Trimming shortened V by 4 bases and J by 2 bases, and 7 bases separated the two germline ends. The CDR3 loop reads CSVVPHTDTQYF. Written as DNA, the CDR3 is TGCAGCGTTGTCCCGCACACAGATACGCAGTATTTT.

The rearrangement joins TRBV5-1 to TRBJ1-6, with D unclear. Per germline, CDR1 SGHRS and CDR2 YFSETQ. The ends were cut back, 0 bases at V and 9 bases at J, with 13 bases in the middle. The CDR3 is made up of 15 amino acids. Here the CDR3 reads CASSLGNLGFSPLHF. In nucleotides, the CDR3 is TGCGCCAGCAGCTTGGGAAATCTCGGATTTTCACCCCTCCACTTT.

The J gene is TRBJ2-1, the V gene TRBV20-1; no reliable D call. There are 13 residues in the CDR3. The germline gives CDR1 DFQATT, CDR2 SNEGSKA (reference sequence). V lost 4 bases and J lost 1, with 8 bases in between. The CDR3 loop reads CSAKKASYNEQFF. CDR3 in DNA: TGCAGTGCTAAGAAGGCGTCCTACAATGAGCAGTTCTTC.

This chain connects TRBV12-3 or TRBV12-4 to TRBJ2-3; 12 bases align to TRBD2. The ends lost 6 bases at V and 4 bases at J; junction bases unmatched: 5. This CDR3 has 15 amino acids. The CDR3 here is CASSLLAGGPDTQYF. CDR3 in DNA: TGTGCCAGCAGCCTGCTAGCGGGGGGGCCAGATACGCAGTATTTT.

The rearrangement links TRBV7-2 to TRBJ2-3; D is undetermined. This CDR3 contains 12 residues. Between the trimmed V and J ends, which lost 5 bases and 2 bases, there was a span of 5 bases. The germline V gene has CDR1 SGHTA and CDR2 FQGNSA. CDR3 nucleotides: TGTGCCAGCAGCCATAACACAGATACGCAGTATTTT. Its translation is CASSHNTDTQYF.

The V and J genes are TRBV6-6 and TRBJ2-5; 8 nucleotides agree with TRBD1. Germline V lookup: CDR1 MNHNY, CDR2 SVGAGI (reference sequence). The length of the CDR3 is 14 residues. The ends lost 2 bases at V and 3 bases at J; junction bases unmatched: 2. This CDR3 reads CASSYQDREETQYF. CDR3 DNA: TGTGCCAGCAGTTACCAGGACAGGGAAGAGACCCAGTACTTC.

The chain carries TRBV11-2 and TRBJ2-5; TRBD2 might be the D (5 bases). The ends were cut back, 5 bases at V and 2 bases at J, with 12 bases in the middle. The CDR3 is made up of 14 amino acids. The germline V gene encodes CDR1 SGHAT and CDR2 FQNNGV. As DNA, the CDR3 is TGTGCCAGCAGCAACACTGGGAGTCAAGAGACCCAGTACTTC. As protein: CASSNTGSQETQYF.

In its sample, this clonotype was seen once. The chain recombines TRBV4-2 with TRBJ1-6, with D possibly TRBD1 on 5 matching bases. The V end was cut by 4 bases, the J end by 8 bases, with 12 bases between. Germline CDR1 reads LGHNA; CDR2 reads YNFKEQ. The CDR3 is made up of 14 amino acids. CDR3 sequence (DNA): TGTGCCAGCAGCCTCACACCGGGGGATTCACCCCTCCACTTT. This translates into CASSLTPGDSPLHF.

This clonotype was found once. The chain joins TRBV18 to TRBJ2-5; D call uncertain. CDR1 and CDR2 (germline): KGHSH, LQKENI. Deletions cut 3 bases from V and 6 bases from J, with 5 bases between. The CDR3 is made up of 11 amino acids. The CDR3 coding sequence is TGTGCCAGCTCACCTGGAAAGACCCAGTACTTC. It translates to CASSPGKTQYF.

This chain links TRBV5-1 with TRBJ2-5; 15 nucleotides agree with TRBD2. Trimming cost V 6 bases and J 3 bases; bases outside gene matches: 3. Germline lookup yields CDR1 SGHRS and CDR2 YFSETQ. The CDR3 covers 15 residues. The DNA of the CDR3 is TGCGCCAGCATGGGACTAGCGGGGGGAGAAGAGACCCAGTACTTC. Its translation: CASMGLAGGEETQYF.

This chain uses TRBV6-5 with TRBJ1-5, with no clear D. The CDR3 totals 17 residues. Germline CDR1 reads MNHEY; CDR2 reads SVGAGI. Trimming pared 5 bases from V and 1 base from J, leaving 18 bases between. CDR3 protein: CASSHPNRIGSNQPQHF. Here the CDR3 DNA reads TGTGCCAGCAGTCACCCCAATCGTATAGGAAGCAATCAGCCCCAGCATTTT.

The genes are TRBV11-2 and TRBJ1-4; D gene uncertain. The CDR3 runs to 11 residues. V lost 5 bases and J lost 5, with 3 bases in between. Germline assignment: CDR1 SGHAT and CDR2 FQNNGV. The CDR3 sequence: CASSENEKLFF. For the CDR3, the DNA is TGTGCCAGCAGCGAGAATGAAAAACTGTTTTTT.

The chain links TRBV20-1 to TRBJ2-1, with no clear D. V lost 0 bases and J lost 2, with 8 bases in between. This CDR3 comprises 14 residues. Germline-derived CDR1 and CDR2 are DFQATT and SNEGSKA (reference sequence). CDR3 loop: CSARDYVTYNEQFF. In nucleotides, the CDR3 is TGCAGTGCTAGAGACTATGTCACCTACAATGAGCAGTTCTTC.

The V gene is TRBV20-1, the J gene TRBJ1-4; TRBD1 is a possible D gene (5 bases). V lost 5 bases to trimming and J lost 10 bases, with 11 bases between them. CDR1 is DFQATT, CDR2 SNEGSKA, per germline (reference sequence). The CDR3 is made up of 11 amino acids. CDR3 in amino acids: CSALGTGKLFF. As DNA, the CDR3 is TGCAGTGCTCTTGGGACTGGAAAACTGTTTTTT.

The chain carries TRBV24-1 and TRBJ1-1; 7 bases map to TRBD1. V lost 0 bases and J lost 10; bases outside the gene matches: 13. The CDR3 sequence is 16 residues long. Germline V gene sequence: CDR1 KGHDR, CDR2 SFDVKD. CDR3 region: CATSDLRGYRGGRAFF. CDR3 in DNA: TGTGCCACCAGTGATTTGCGGGGCTACAGGGGAGGTAGAGCTTTCTTT.

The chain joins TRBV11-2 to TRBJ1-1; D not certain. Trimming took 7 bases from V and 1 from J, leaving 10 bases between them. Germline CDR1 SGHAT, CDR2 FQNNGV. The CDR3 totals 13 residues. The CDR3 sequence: CASTAMGNTEAFF. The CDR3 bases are TGTGCCAGCACCGCGATGGGGAACACTGAAGCTTTCTTT.